The sequence of this TCR beta chain was determined in a study of CXCR3-negative and CXCR3-positive naive CD8 T cells. Findings and limits, study-wide: CXCR3-positive naive cells carried more hydrophobic TRB CDR3s than CXCR3-negative naive cells did.

The germline CDR1 and CDR2 sequences are LNHDA and SQIVND (reference sequence). This CDR3 is built from 14 residues. The TRB libraries of cDNA were built by UMI-labeled 5' RACE. From its re-call of the 5' RACE reads, TCRdb lists each CDR3 protein once, without DNA. The sample data list 55,000 to 70,000 distinct CDR3 sequences. As for this clonotype: Its specificity is unknown.

The source of this sequence is a human donor in good health. Some clones in this sample may be carry-over from other donors' samples. V gene TRBV19 combines with J gene TRBJ2-7; as DNA is missing, the TRBD1 call by TCRdb cannot be tested. Sequencing was performed on naive CXCR3+ CD8+ T cells from blood. Specified subset: CD45RO-CCR7+CD27+CD95- naive CD8+ T cells expressing CXCR3 (TNR3+). The CDR3 sequence is CASSMGQGDYEQYF.